A selection of T cell receptor beta chains follows, all from one sample in a study of blood T cell repertoires in COVID-19. Repertoires were generated with immunoSEQ multiplex PCR, while TCRdb's copy carries only in-frame clones and drops some. The sample holds roughly 150,000 clones, roughly 83% seen once. Sequencing input: peripheral blood. These receptor sequences come from a woman older than 75 with active or convalescent COVID-19. The CDR3 runs from the conserved cysteine through the conserved F or W. D genes are given only for firm matches. Only some rows state a clone size, as once, few, many or a class for expanded clones.

clone_size: few; d_call: TRBD2; j_call: TRBJ2-4; v_call: TRBV6-2/TRBV6-3; cdr3_aa: CASSAAGTRIRRNIQYF; cdr3_nt: TGTGCCAGCAGTGCCGCCGGGACTAGGATTCGACGGAACATTCAGTACTTC
clone_size: -; d_call: -; j_call: TRBJ1-2; v_call: TRBV6-5; cdr3_aa: CASSPQEGIYGYTF; cdr3_nt: TGTGCCAGCAGTCCCCAGGAGGGTATCTATGGCTACACCTTC
clone_size: -; d_call: -; j_call: TRBJ2-7; v_call: TRBV19; cdr3_aa: CASSHPGQTYEQYF; cdr3_nt: TGTGCCAGTAGTCACCCCGGACAGACCTACGAGCAGTACTTC
clone_size: -; d_call: TRBD1; j_call: TRBJ1-5; v_call: TRBV6-1; cdr3_aa: CASSEGTGFYNQPQHF; cdr3_nt: TGTGCCAGCAGTGAAGGGACAGGGTTCTACAATCAGCCCCAGCATTTT
clone_size: -; d_call: -; j_call: TRBJ1-3; v_call: TRBV13; cdr3_aa: CASSVLALSSGNTIYF; cdr3_nt: TGTGCCAGCAGCGTCCTCGCGCTGAGCTCTGGAAACACCATATATTTT
clone_size: -; d_call: -; j_call: TRBJ2-3; v_call: TRBV9; cdr3_aa: CASSVVLGTDTQYF; cdr3_nt: TGTGCCAGCAGCGTAGTACTGGGCACAGATACGCAGTATTTT
clone_size: -; d_call: TRBD1; j_call: TRBJ2-1; v_call: TRBV6-6; cdr3_aa: CASSPTGTGGIVNEQFF; cdr3_nt: TGTGCCAGCAGTCCGACCGGGACAGGGGGCATAGTCAATGAGCAGTTCTTC
clone_size: -; d_call: -; j_call: TRBJ2-4; v_call: TRBV6-5; cdr3_aa: CASSDSSLAKNIQYF; cdr3_nt: TGTGCCAGCAGTGACTCATCCCTAGCCAAAAACATTCAGTACTTC
clone_size: -; d_call: -; j_call: TRBJ1-5; v_call: TRBV5-6; cdr3_aa: CASSLFGETENQPQHF; cdr3_nt: TGTGCCAGCAGCCTGTTTGGAGAGACAGAGAATCAGCCCCAGCATTTT
clone_size: -; d_call: -; j_call: TRBJ1-1; v_call: TRBV6-6; cdr3_aa: CASSYGQMNTEAFF; cdr3_nt: TGTGCCAGCAGTTACGGCCAGATGAACACTGAAGCTTTCTTT
clone_size: -; d_call: -; j_call: TRBJ2-7; v_call: TRBV11-3; cdr3_aa: CASSSGGYEQYF; cdr3_nt: TGTGCCAGCAGTTCCGGCGGCTACGAGCAGTACTTC
clone_size: -; d_call: -; j_call: TRBJ2-7; v_call: TRBV12-3/TRBV12-4; cdr3_aa: CASSLLRPYEQYF; cdr3_nt: TGTGCCAGCAGCTTACTACGCCCCTACGAGCAGTACTTC
clone_size: once; d_call: TRBD1; j_call: TRBJ1-2; v_call: TRBV5-1; cdr3_aa: CASTGQGFGGYGYTF; cdr3_nt: TGCGCCAGCACCGGACAGGGGTTTGGCGGCTATGGCTACACCTTC
clone_size: -; d_call: TRBD2; j_call: TRBJ2-2; v_call: TRBV7-8; cdr3_aa: CASSSSGGTTGELFF; cdr3_nt: TGTGCCAGCAGCTCAAGCGGGGGTACGACCGGGGAGCTGTTTTTT
clone_size: -; d_call: -; j_call: TRBJ1-6; v_call: TRBV9; cdr3_aa: CASSAGGANNYNSPLHF; cdr3_nt: TGTGCCAGCAGCGCGGGGGGGGCCAACAACTATAATTCACCCCTCCACTTT
clone_size: -; d_call: -; j_call: TRBJ1-4; v_call: TRBV5-6; cdr3_aa: CASSYRQNANEKLFF; cdr3_nt: TGTGCCAGCAGCTACAGACAGAATGCTAATGAAAAACTGTTTTTT
clone_size: -; d_call: TRBD1; j_call: TRBJ1-2; v_call: TRBV18; cdr3_aa: CASSPLDLDREGYTF; cdr3_nt: TGTGCCAGCTCACCGCTAGACTTAGACAGGGAAGGCTACACCTTC
clone_size: -; d_call: TRBD1; j_call: TRBJ1-6; v_call: TRBV4-3; cdr3_aa: CASSRMTGRNNSPLHF; cdr3_nt: TGCGCCAGCAGCCGGATGACAGGGAGGAATAATTCACCCCTCCACTTT
clone_size: -; d_call: -; j_call: TRBJ2-7; v_call: TRBV7-2; cdr3_aa: CASSLQGLTYEQYF; cdr3_nt: TGTGCCAGCAGCTTACAGGGGTTGACCTACGAGCAGTACTTC
clone_size: -; d_call: TRBD1; j_call: TRBJ1-1; v_call: TRBV19; cdr3_aa: CATQDRATEAFF; cdr3_nt: TGTGCCACCCAGGACAGGGCGACTGAAGCTTTCTTT
clone_size: -; d_call: -; j_call: TRBJ2-5; v_call: TRBV5-1; cdr3_aa: CASHTTGKETQYF; cdr3_nt: TGCGCCAGCCACACTACGGGGAAAGAGACCCAGTACTTC
clone_size: -; d_call: -; j_call: TRBJ2-7; v_call: TRBV10-3; cdr3_aa: CAISDLSSYEQYF; cdr3_nt: TGTGCCATCAGTGACCTCAGCTCCTACGAGCAGTACTTC
clone_size: -; d_call: -; j_call: TRBJ2-1; v_call: TRBV5-1; cdr3_aa: CASSSGYNEQFF; cdr3_nt: TGCGCCAGCAGTTCAGGATACAATGAGCAGTTCTTC
clone_size: -; d_call: -; j_call: TRBJ1-5; v_call: TRBV4-1; cdr3_aa: CASSQDTGNSNQPQHF; cdr3_nt: TGCGCCAGCAGCCAAGATACAGGTAATAGCAATCAGCCCCAGCATTTT
clone_size: -; d_call: TRBD1; j_call: TRBJ1-5; v_call: TRBV9; cdr3_aa: CASSAGTGSNQPQHF; cdr3_nt: TGTGCCAGCAGCGCCGGGACAGGAAGCAATCAGCCCCAGCATTTT
clone_size: -; d_call: -; j_call: TRBJ1-1; v_call: TRBV10-2; cdr3_aa: CASRMTGGTEAFF; cdr3_nt: TGCGCCAGCAGGATGACAGGTGGCACTGAAGCTTTCTTT
clone_size: -; d_call: -; j_call: TRBJ2-2; v_call: TRBV4-3; cdr3_aa: CASSLPSTARGTGELFF; cdr3_nt: TGCGCCAGCAGCCTTCCGTCGACAGCCAGAGGCACCGGGGAGCTGTTTTTT
clone_size: -; d_call: TRBD1; j_call: TRBJ2-2; v_call: TRBV2; cdr3_aa: CASRGTGGRSGELFF; cdr3_nt: TGTGCCAGCAGGGGGACAGGGGGCAGGTCCGGGGAGCTGTTTTTT
clone_size: once; d_call: -; j_call: TRBJ2-3; v_call: TRBV9; cdr3_aa: CASSVATEVFTQYF; cdr3_nt: TGTGCCAGCAGCGTAGCTACGGAGGTTTTTACGCAGTATTTT
clone_size: -; d_call: TRBD1; j_call: TRBJ2-3; v_call: TRBV29-1; cdr3_aa: CSVVGTGIGTQYF; cdr3_nt: TGCAGCGTTGTCGGGACAGGGATAGGTACGCAGTATTTT
clone_size: -; d_call: TRBD1; j_call: TRBJ1-1; v_call: TRBV4-3; cdr3_aa: CASSQEGGQVMNTEAFF; cdr3_nt: TGCGCCAGCAGCCAAGAAGGAGGACAGGTGATGAACACTGAAGCTTTCTTT
clone_size: -; d_call: -; j_call: TRBJ2-1; v_call: TRBV13; cdr3_aa: CASRRRGNEQFF; cdr3_nt: TGTGCCAGCCGTCGTCGGGGGAATGAGCAGTTCTTC
clone_size: few; d_call: -; j_call: TRBJ1-2; v_call: TRBV19; cdr3_aa: CASSMTGYGYTF; cdr3_nt: TGTGCCAGTAGTATGACAGGTTATGGCTACACCTTC
clone_size: -; d_call: -; j_call: TRBJ1-5; v_call: TRBV7-9; cdr3_aa: CASSLASTGNQPQHF; cdr3_nt: TGTGCCAGCAGCTTAGCGTCGACCGGGAATCAGCCCCAGCATTTT
clone_size: -; d_call: TRBD1; j_call: TRBJ1-2; v_call: TRBV5-1; cdr3_aa: CASSLDTGGYGYTF; cdr3_nt: TGCGCCAGCAGCTTGGATACAGGGGGCTATGGCTACACCTTC
clone_size: -; d_call: TRBD1; j_call: TRBJ1-6; v_call: TRBV9; cdr3_aa: CASSVRTGGVPLHF; cdr3_nt: TGTGCCAGCAGCGTTCGGACAGGGGGAGTTCCTCTCCACTTT
clone_size: -; d_call: -; j_call: TRBJ2-3; v_call: TRBV23-1; cdr3_aa: CASSQPGDTSTDTQYF; cdr3_nt: TGCGCCAGCAGTCAACCTGGGGACACGAGCACAGATACGCAGTATTTT
clone_size: -; d_call: TRBD1; j_call: TRBJ1-2; v_call: TRBV19; cdr3_aa: CATKLQGINYGYTF; cdr3_nt: TGTGCCACCAAACTACAGGGGATCAACTATGGCTACACCTTC
clone_size: -; d_call: -; j_call: TRBJ1-6; v_call: TRBV9; cdr3_aa: CASSVGWRGRGGNSPLHF; cdr3_nt: TGTGCCAGCAGCGTAGGTTGGAGGGGACGGGGGGGTAATTCACCCCTCCACTTT
clone_size: -; d_call: TRBD1; j_call: TRBJ1-5; v_call: TRBV6-5; cdr3_aa: CASSPGTGYDQPQHF; cdr3_nt: TGTGCCAGCAGCCCCGGGACAGGGTACGATCAGCCCCAGCATTTT
clone_size: -; d_call: -; j_call: TRBJ2-7; v_call: TRBV5-6; cdr3_aa: CASSRALILSAEQYF; cdr3_nt: TGTGCCAGCAGCCGAGCGTTAATTCTCTCCGCCGAGCAGTACTTC
clone_size: -; d_call: -; j_call: TRBJ1-6; v_call: TRBV9; cdr3_aa: CARGRWEVSSYNSPLHF; cdr3_nt: TGTGCCAGGGGGAGGTGGGAGGTTAGCTCCTATAATTCACCCCTCCACTTT
clone_size: -; d_call: -; j_call: TRBJ1-6; v_call: TRBV13; cdr3_aa: CASSFGESKLHF; cdr3_nt: TGTGCCAGCAGCTTTGGGGAGTCGAAACTCCACTTT
clone_size: -; d_call: TRBD2; j_call: TRBJ2-5; v_call: TRBV18; cdr3_aa: CASSPLETSGQETQYF; cdr3_nt: TGTGCCAGCTCACCGTTAGAGACTAGCGGGCAAGAGACCCAGTACTTC
clone_size: -; d_call: -; j_call: TRBJ2-3; v_call: TRBV7-6; cdr3_aa: CASSLAHREPTSTDTQYF; cdr3_nt: TGTGCCAGCAGCTTAGCGCACCGGGAGCCTACAAGCACAGATACGCAGTATTTT
clone_size: -; d_call: -; j_call: TRBJ1-1; v_call: TRBV7-9; cdr3_aa: CASSLSRETSGDTEAFF; cdr3_nt: TGTGCCAGCAGCTTATCTCGGGAGACCTCCGGGGACACTGAAGCTTTCTTT
clone_size: -; d_call: -; j_call: TRBJ2-7; v_call: TRBV21-1; cdr3_aa: CASSKRADITSRIYEQYF; cdr3_nt: TGTGCCAGCAGCAAAAGGGCAGATATAACTAGTCGAATCTACGAGCAGTACTTC
clone_size: -; d_call: TRBD1; j_call: TRBJ2-7; v_call: TRBV5-4; cdr3_aa: CASSAQGAYEQYF; cdr3_nt: TGTGCCAGCAGCGCACAGGGGGCTTACGAGCAGTACTTC
clone_size: few; d_call: -; j_call: TRBJ2-5; v_call: TRBV7-6; cdr3_aa: CASSSVGTQYF; cdr3_nt: TGTGCCAGCAGCTCGGTCGGGACCCAGTACTTC
clone_size: -; d_call: -; j_call: TRBJ1-6; v_call: TRBV19; cdr3_aa: CASSWASSNSPLHF; cdr3_nt: TGTGCCAGTAGTTGGGCTTCTTCCAATTCACCCCTCCACTTT
clone_size: -; d_call: -; j_call: TRBJ1-1; v_call: TRBV6-4; cdr3_aa: CASSDEDEAFF; cdr3_nt: TGTGCCAGCAGTGACGAGGATGAAGCTTTCTTT
clone_size: -; d_call: -; j_call: TRBJ1-1; v_call: TRBV19; cdr3_aa: CASSMGANRVLAFF; cdr3_nt: TGTGCCAGTAGTATGGGGGCTAACAGGGTCTTGGCTTTCTTT
clone_size: -; d_call: -; j_call: TRBJ1-1; v_call: TRBV5-1; cdr3_aa: CASSLSARESDAFF; cdr3_nt: TGCGCCAGCAGCTTGTCGGCCAGGGAATCTGATGCTTTCTTT
clone_size: -; d_call: TRBD1; j_call: TRBJ1-6; v_call: TRBV5-6; cdr3_aa: CASSFAGTAYNSPLHF; cdr3_nt: TGTGCCAGCAGCTTCGCCGGGACAGCCTATAATTCACCCCTCCACTTT
clone_size: -; d_call: TRBD2; j_call: TRBJ2-5; v_call: TRBV27; cdr3_aa: CASSSREGGQETQYF; cdr3_nt: TGTGCCAGCAGTTCCCGGGAGGGTGGACAAGAGACCCAGTACTTC
clone_size: -; d_call: -; j_call: TRBJ1-2; v_call: TRBV7-2; cdr3_aa: CASSPGPGAGYGYTF; cdr3_nt: TGTGCCAGCAGCCCAGGCCCAGGGGCGGGCTATGGCTACACCTTC
clone_size: few; d_call: -; j_call: TRBJ2-7; v_call: TRBV5-4; cdr3_aa: CASSLAAGGRNEQYF; cdr3_nt: TGTGCCAGCAGCTTGGCTGCCGGGGGGCGCAACGAGCAGTACTTC